The next 9 T cell receptor beta chains were all read from a single sample in a study of Ad26.COV2.S vaccination and SARS-CoV-2 variants (dated by TCRdb to the early 2020s). Library preparation employed the immunoSEQ multiplex PCR assay. TCRdb re-hosts the immuneACCESS table, in-frame sequences only. Its copies lack some clones; in the studies checked, an unresolved V gene accounts for under half of them, and the cause for the rest is not known. The sample table lists just under 250,000 clones, around 87% of them with a count of one. The ten largest clones take up approximately 11% of the sample. Explained via the paper, the treatment or condition label denotes: some 19 received Ad26.COV2.S at low or high dose, single or two shots; five or six received placebo; per-sample allocation not given. Repertoires of vaccine and placebo recipients were sequenced from samples collected on day 63 after the first injection.

Specimen: peripheral blood, collected in a trial of Ad26.COV2.S vaccine versus placebo. All receptors come from a person aged 18-60 years who received the Ad26.COV2.S COVID-19 vaccine or a placebo.

The chain employs TRBV24-1 and TRBJ1-6; D unclear. CDR1 KGHDR and CDR2 SFDVKD come from the germline V gene. This CDR3 spans 13 amino acids. V shed 9 bases and J shed 4 bases, with 9 bases lying between them. The CDR3 DNA follows: TGTGCCACCGTGGGTCCTTATAATTCACCCCTCCACTTT. This sequence encodes CATVGPYNSPLHF.

The chain has TRBV4-3 and TRBJ2-2; D gene ambiguous. The V gene's germline CDR1 is LGHNA and CDR2 YSLEER. Trimming took off 5 bases at V and 6 bases at J, with 10 bases between the two ends. This CDR3 spans 13 amino acids. The CDR3 region has the DNA TGCGCCAGCAGCTCCCGGTTCTCCGGGGAGCTGTTTTTT. Amino acids: CASSSRFSGELFF.

This sequence joins TRBV25-1 and TRBJ1-5; unclear D gene. V dropped 0 bases and J dropped 2 bases, with 11 bases sitting between them. Germline CDR1 MGHDK, CDR2 SYGVNS. The CDR3 length is 16 residues. CDR3 bases: TGTGCCAGCAGTGAATATTATGTACCATGCAATCAGCCCCAGCATTTT. It translates to CASSEYYVPCNQPQHF.

The chain employs TRBV5-6 and TRBJ1-3; D may be TRBD1 (5 bases). Deletions cut 0 bases from V and 4 bases from J, with 17 bases between. The V gene's germline CDR1 is SGHDT and CDR2 YYEEEE. CDR3 length: 17 residues. The CDR3 sequence: CASSLGGATFRGNTIYF. The CDR3 DNA follows: TGTGCCAGCAGCTTGGGAGGGGCCACCTTCCGGGGAAACACCATATATTTT.

The V call is TRBV9, the J call TRBJ1-2; D uncertain. Trimming left V 0 bases short and J 1 base short, with 7 bases between. Per germline, CDR1 SGDLS and CDR2 YYNGEE. The CDR3 has 14 residues. Here the CDR3 DNA reads TGTGCCAGCAGCGTAGCGGTCAATAACTATGGCTACACCTTC. Its protein is CASSVAVNNYGYTF.

This chain links TRBV18 with TRBJ1-6; 7 bases are a match to TRBD1. The CDR3 is 15 amino acids. V shed 0 bases and J 5 bases; nucleotides not matched to a gene: 1. Germline CDR1 is KGHSH and CDR2 is LQKENI. CDR3 region: CASSPPTGNNSPLHF. The CDR3 DNA sequence: TGTGCCAGCTCACCACCGACAGGGAATAATTCACCCCTCCACTTT.

This clone was detected once. The rearrangement joins TRBV2 to TRBJ2-7, with 8 bases aligning to TRBD2. CDR1 SNHLY and CDR2 FYNNEI come from the germline V gene. V lost 7 bases to trimming and J lost 3 bases; unmatched junction nucleotides: 5. The CDR3 totals 13 residues. CDR3 in DNA: TGTGCCAGCACCCGCGGGGGGCTCTACGAGCAGTACTTC. This gives the protein CASTRGGLYEQYF.

This clone appeared a single time. The chain uses TRBV11-2 and TRBJ2-7; weak D call: TRBD1 (6 bases). V was pared by 6 bases and J by 0 bases, with 15 bases between. The CDR3 has 15 amino acids. Germline V gene data show CDR1 as SGHAT and CDR2 as FQNNGV. CDR3 amino acids: CASRLQGRGSYEQYF. The CDR3 bases are TGTGCCAGCAGGCTTCAGGGCAGGGGCTCCTACGAGCAGTACTTC. The variable domain in full, with the rest retrieved from reference TRBV11-2 and TRBJ2-7, is EAGVAQSPRYKIIEKRQSVAFWCNPISGHATLYWYQQILGQGPKLLIQFQNNGVVDDSQLPKDRFSAERLKGVDSTLKIQPAKLEDSAVYLCASRLQGRGSYEQYFGPGTRLTVT.

This rearrangement joins TRBV28 to TRBJ1-5; D is unclear. Germline lookup yields CDR1 MDHEN and CDR2 SYDVKM. V dropped 6 bases and J dropped 7 bases, with 13 bases sitting between them. This CDR3 has 13 amino acids. This chain's CDR3 is CASSLMGSQPQHF. CDR3 in DNA: TGTGCCAGCAGCTTAATGGGGAGCCAGCCCCAGCATTTT.